The rows below give T cell receptor beta chains drawn from one sample of a study of cytomegalovirus exposure and HLA in healthy donors. Some clones are missing from TCRdb's copy, which holds only in-frame ones; the method was immunoSEQ multiplex PCR. The sample has around 150,000 clones, about two thirds seen once; the top ten hold approximately 4.5%. Sequencing was done on a sample of PBMCs. The source is a woman aged 18-35 years in good health and CMV-seropositive. CDR3s include the opening cysteine and the closing phenylalanine or tryptophan. Each record gives: CDR3 protein, CDR3 DNA, clone size, J gene, D gene, V gene. D genes are given only for firm matches. For some rows the clone size is stated as once, few or many, or as a class when expanded; others skip it.

cdr3_aa: CASSQQGRGNGYTF; cdr3_nt: TGTGCCAGCAGCCAACAAGGGAGAGGGAATGGCTACACCTTC; clone_size: .; j_call: TRBJ1-2; d_call: .; v_call: TRBV14
cdr3_aa: CSVVKQGFEQYF; cdr3_nt: TGCAGCGTCGTGAAACAGGGTTTCGAGCAGTACTTC; clone_size: .; j_call: TRBJ2-7; d_call: .; v_call: TRBV29-1
cdr3_aa: CASSLHSSYNEQFF; cdr3_nt: TGTGCCAGCAGCTTGCATAGCTCCTACAATGAGCAGTTCTTC; clone_size: few; j_call: TRBJ2-1; d_call: .; v_call: TRBV5-6
cdr3_aa: CASSLKGRAETQYF; cdr3_nt: TGTGCCAGCAGTTTAAAAGGCAGGGCTGAGACCCAGTACTTC; clone_size: .; j_call: TRBJ2-5; d_call: .; v_call: TRBV27
cdr3_aa: CASSPERGAYEQYF; cdr3_nt: TGTGCCAGCAGCCCCGAGCGGGGGGCCTACGAGCAGTACTTC; clone_size: .; j_call: TRBJ2-7; d_call: TRBD2; v_call: TRBV13
cdr3_aa: CASSLGDGVGYTF; cdr3_nt: TGTGCCAGCAGCTTGGGCGACGGGGTTGGCTACACCTTC; clone_size: .; j_call: TRBJ1-2; d_call: .; v_call: TRBV5-6
cdr3_aa: CASSPYRGFYGYTF; cdr3_nt: TGTGCCAGCTCACCTTACAGGGGATTCTATGGCTACACCTTC; clone_size: .; j_call: TRBJ1-2; d_call: TRBD1; v_call: TRBV18
cdr3_aa: CASSVGLQGEAFF; cdr3_nt: TGTGCCAGCAGTGTGGGCCTACAGGGAGAAGCTTTCTTT; clone_size: .; j_call: TRBJ1-1; d_call: .; v_call: TRBV2
cdr3_aa: CASKGGQAGLSGNQPQHF; cdr3_nt: TGTGCCAGCAAGGGTGGACAGGCGGGGTTGTCTGGCAATCAGCCCCAGCATTTT; clone_size: .; j_call: TRBJ1-5; d_call: TRBD1; v_call: TRBV2
cdr3_aa: CASSVGGDTDTQYF; cdr3_nt: TGTGCCAGCAGCGTAGGGGGCGACACAGATACGCAGTATTTT; clone_size: .; j_call: TRBJ2-3; d_call: .; v_call: TRBV9
cdr3_aa: CAWSRIMRGHYTF; cdr3_nt: TGTGCCTGGAGTCGAATAATGCGGGGTCACTACACCTTC; clone_size: .; j_call: TRBJ1-2; d_call: .; v_call: TRBV30
cdr3_aa: CASSVSGTEYNSPLHF; cdr3_nt: TGTGCCAGCAGCGTATCCGGGACAGAGTATAATTCACCCCTCCACTTT; clone_size: .; j_call: TRBJ1-6; d_call: TRBD1; v_call: TRBV7-9
cdr3_aa: CAISEGEGQAVPVDEQFF; cdr3_nt: TGTGCCATCAGTGAGGGGGAGGGACAGGCAGTCCCCGTCGATGAGCAGTTCTTC; clone_size: .; j_call: TRBJ2-1; d_call: .; v_call: TRBV10-3
cdr3_aa: CASTYFQGPNQPQHF; cdr3_nt: TGTGCCAGCACCTATTTCCAGGGGCCCAATCAGCCCCAGCATTTT; clone_size: .; j_call: TRBJ1-5; d_call: .; v_call: TRBV6-1
cdr3_aa: CASSSTTGFYTGELFF; cdr3_nt: TGTGCCAGCAGTTCCACCACAGGATTCTACACCGGGGAGCTGTTTTTT; clone_size: .; j_call: TRBJ2-2; d_call: .; v_call: TRBV11-2
cdr3_aa: CASSVEGYNEQFF; cdr3_nt: TGTGCCAGCAGTGTGGAGGGCTACAATGAGCAGTTCTTC; clone_size: .; j_call: TRBJ2-1; d_call: .; v_call: TRBV2
cdr3_aa: CASRSGTESTNEKLFF; cdr3_nt: TGCGCCAGCAGGTCCGGGACAGAGTCAACTAATGAAAAACTGTTTTTT; clone_size: .; j_call: TRBJ1-4; d_call: TRBD1; v_call: TRBV5-1
cdr3_aa: CASSYSRSGFQETQYF; cdr3_nt: TGTGCCAGCAGTTACTCGAGATCAGGGTTCCAAGAGACCCAGTACTTC; clone_size: .; j_call: TRBJ2-5; d_call: .; v_call: TRBV6-6
cdr3_aa: CASSFSSFRASETQYF; cdr3_nt: TGTGCCAGCAGCTTTTCTTCCTTCAGGGCGTCGGAGACCCAGTACTTC; clone_size: .; j_call: TRBJ2-5; d_call: .; v_call: TRBV5-8
cdr3_aa: CASSPATGGSGNTIYF; cdr3_nt: TGTGCCAGCAGCCCGGCAACAGGGGGCTCTGGAAACACCATATATTTT; clone_size: .; j_call: TRBJ1-3; d_call: TRBD1; v_call: TRBV7-9
cdr3_aa: CSSSLASRAEAFF; cdr3_nt: TGTTCCAGCAGCTTAGCGAGTCGGGCTGAAGCTTTCTTT; clone_size: .; j_call: TRBJ1-1; d_call: .; v_call: TRBV7-9
cdr3_aa: CASSLLNEKLFF; cdr3_nt: TGTGCCAGCAGTTTACTTAATGAAAAACTGTTTTTT; clone_size: .; j_call: TRBJ1-4; d_call: .; v_call: TRBV28
cdr3_aa: CAWGASSYEQYF; cdr3_nt: TGTGCCTGGGGGGCCAGTAGCTACGAGCAGTACTTC; clone_size: .; j_call: TRBJ2-7; d_call: .; v_call: TRBV30
cdr3_aa: CASSGTPNYGYTF; cdr3_nt: TGTGCCAGCAGCGGGACTCCTAACTATGGCTACACCTTC; clone_size: .; j_call: TRBJ1-2; d_call: .; v_call: TRBV2
cdr3_aa: CATSSGTSGRAGETQYF; cdr3_nt: TGTGCCACCAGCAGTGGAACTAGCGGGAGGGCCGGGGAGACCCAGTACTTC; clone_size: .; j_call: TRBJ2-5; d_call: TRBD2; v_call: TRBV15
cdr3_aa: CASSLARGVDQPQHF; cdr3_nt: TGTGCCAGCAGCTTAGCCAGGGGGGTAGATCAGCCCCAGCATTTT; clone_size: .; j_call: TRBJ1-5; d_call: TRBD1; v_call: TRBV7-9
cdr3_aa: CASSHATGTGNEKLFF; cdr3_nt: TGTGCCAGCAGTCACGCCACCGGGACAGGGAATGAAAAACTGTTTTTT; clone_size: once; j_call: TRBJ1-4; d_call: TRBD1; v_call: TRBV7-9
cdr3_aa: CASSGVAGNEQFF; cdr3_nt: TGTGCCAGCAGCGGGGTGGCTGGCAATGAGCAGTTCTTC; clone_size: .; j_call: TRBJ2-1; d_call: .; v_call: TRBV6-4
cdr3_aa: CASSAEGLARETQYF; cdr3_nt: TGTGCCAGCAGCGCCGAGGGACTAGCCCGAGAGACCCAGTACTTC; clone_size: .; j_call: TRBJ2-5; d_call: TRBD2; v_call: TRBV9
cdr3_aa: CASSYQTKQYF; cdr3_nt: TGTGCCAGCAGTTACCAGACAAAGCAGTACTTC; clone_size: .; j_call: TRBJ2-7; d_call: .; v_call: TRBV6-5
cdr3_aa: CASSFGPGEETQYF; cdr3_nt: TGTGCCAGCAGCTTCGGTCCAGGGGAAGAGACCCAGTACTTC; clone_size: .; j_call: TRBJ2-5; d_call: .; v_call: TRBV5-4
cdr3_aa: CASSYGWGAGGHEQFF; cdr3_nt: TGCGCCAGCAGCTACGGGTGGGGAGCGGGGGGGCATGAGCAGTTCTTC; clone_size: few; j_call: TRBJ2-1; d_call: TRBD2; v_call: TRBV4-3
cdr3_aa: CASRVSGSSYNEQFF; cdr3_nt: TGTGCCAGCAGGGTTAGCGGGAGCTCCTACAATGAGCAGTTCTTC; clone_size: .; j_call: TRBJ2-1; d_call: TRBD2; v_call: TRBV2
cdr3_aa: CASSIGVYNEQFF; cdr3_nt: TGTGCCAGCAGTATCGGAGTCTACAATGAGCAGTTCTTC; clone_size: .; j_call: TRBJ2-1; d_call: .; v_call: TRBV28